This T cell receptor beta chain is from a study of cytomegalovirus exposure and HLA in healthy donors (dated by TCRdb to 2016 to 2017). As for the study more broadly: According to an earlier analysis of 587 of the donors, about 179 million T cells yielded 117 million unique TCR beta sequences and about 300 Gb of sequence data. High-throughput TCR immunosequencing, statistical association of individual TCRs with disease status, and machine learning were combined to predict cytomegalovirus infection status. An earlier analysis of nearly 600 of the donors applied high-throughput TCR beta sequencing to assess whether each TCR beta V gene segment acted as functional or pseudogenic. On average, roughly 250,000 unique TCR beta nucleotide sequences were sequenced per donor among about 400 genotyped donors of the cohort, with 15% to 20% of those sequences being non-productive. A separate validation cohort of over a hundred different subjects was used in addition to the roughly 720-subject first cohort. HLA typing included class I and class II loci at four-digit resolution. Every repertoire in the discovery cohort had been generated on one and the same sequencing platform. An early release covering roughly 640 HLA-typed donors comprised 250 to 350 gigabases of sequencing data and roughly 85 million unique TCR sequences. Alongside the repertoire data, information on donor age, sex, ethnicity and CMV serostatus was compiled. The number of donors typed differed by locus, with roughly 629-640 for A, B, C, DRB1 and DQB1, roughly 520 for DQA1, 600 to 610 for DPA1, and some 470 for DPB1. In a later genetic analysis, genome-wide SNP genotypes for about 65% of the roughly 700 donors were used, and that subset was treated as a discovery cohort. About five DR-DQ haplotypes were handled as single units for association and clustering, since linkage in the cohort was strong. The aim of the study was to test whether cataloging public T cell receptors could identify signatures of past pathogen exposure. Using immunosequencing, the study profiled T cell repertoires from around 680 subjects and related those repertoires to cytomegalovirus serostatus. To study patterns of TCR occurrence, a later analysis re-analyzed previously published TCR beta repertoires from just over 650 donors and added high-resolution HLA genotyping. In the later analysis, no new phenotypic data were used to find candidate immune exposures; instead, reliance was placed on TCR beta sequences and their occurrence across donors. Of the approximately 400 genotyped donors, roughly 80% fell in the genetic ancestry cluster associated with self-reported Caucasian donors. The investigation overall reported the following: Specific HLA alleles were associated with over 15,000 TCR beta sequences at a false discovery rate of 0.05 in a later analysis. When HLA alleles, especially DR and DQ, strongly co-occurred, attributing TCR associations to individual alleles was difficult. The study listed 150 to 200 TCR beta chains as associated with cytomegalovirus. While some public TCRs were present in many individuals, most TCR sequences turned up only very rarely across donors. In a later analysis, most CMV-associated TCR beta chains were found to appear HLA-restricted, with HLA associations seemingly driven largely by CMV exposure. A further reported finding was that TCR beta sequences accurately predicted the HLA-A and HLA-B alleles for most subjects in the first cohort. Sequencing depth was assumed to be roughly uniform across donors in the presence/absence analyses, though that assumption may not hold. According to a later analysis, parvovirus B19, influenza, CMV and Epstein-Barr virus appeared linked to several top co-occurrence clusters. HLA typing was unavailable for some donors at each locus, so association tests used only the typed subset. In both the original and validation cohorts, the classifier was reported to diagnose cytomegalovirus status with high specificity and sensitivity. In vitro tests confirmed that a few of the cytomegalovirus-associated TCR beta chains recognize cytomegalovirus antigens. A later analysis found that TCR association rates varied across HLA loci, with DRB1 alleles showing the most associated TCRs and HLA-C alleles the fewest. Correlated functional status among segregating V segments might reflect linkage disequilibrium, but an unknown experimental factor could not be ruled out. It was suggested by the authors that the approach could potentially be generalized to other disease states and immunological phenotypes. In a later analysis, HLA-associated TCR beta chains were found to be more clonally expanded and to have lower generation probabilities than equally common non-associated chains. A later genetic analysis reported fewer N-insertions in productive TCRs among donors in an Asian-associated ancestry cluster than the roughly 650-donor mean. In an earlier analysis of about 600 of the donors, most TCR beta V segments appeared in productive rearrangements about 90% or about 30% of the time, broadly matching IMGT annotations. V-gene and J-gene trimming of TCR beta chains was associated with a missense DCLRE1C variant in a later genetic analysis, and the association was replicated in an independent cohort. In this cohort, only TCR beta chains were sequenced, and detectable features were limited by the absence of alpha or paired-chain data. For the cohort, immune exposure information was limited to CMV serostatus. Seventeen rarely observed V segments, including chromosome 9 orphons, were excluded from the earlier analysis of approximately 600 of the donors because counts were too low. The sequencing pipeline was judged likely to have produced a cluster of highly shared sequence variants as a technical artifact.

Worth noting for this clone: The antigen this receptor binds is unknown. Nothing much larger sits one base from this clone, and base qualities are not available.

The method was the immunoSEQ multiplex PCR assay. A mixture of 60 forward primers for TCR Vbeta segments and 13 reverse primers for TCR Jbeta segments was used in the multiplex PCR. The CDR3 region of rearranged TCR beta genes was amplified from genomic DNA by a multiplex PCR assay. On the Illumina HiSeq System, the amplified TCR beta libraries were sequenced as 87-base-pair reads. From the authors' description of their analysis: A later analysis tallied around 80 million unique TCR beta chains across the approximately 670 repertoires, and some 10 million of those chains were shared by two or more donors. Raw reads were error-corrected and collapsed into unique sequences by a nearest-neighbor algorithm in which closely related sequences were merged to remove PCR and sequencing errors. V, D and J gene segments were assigned by aligning CDR3 sequences to IMGT reference sequences. For a sequence to be retained, a match of at least six nucleotides to both a V gene segment and a J gene segment was required. A rearrangement was called productive if the CDR3 had no stop codons and remained in frame with V and J, and every other rearrangement was called non-productive. Following IMGT convention, CDR3 was defined as the stretch from the second conserved V-encoded cysteine up to the conserved J-encoded phenylalanine. The earlier analysis of about 560 of the donors excluded any sequence lacking an unambiguous match to a single V gene segment. In an earlier analysis of several hundred of the donors, a V segment was called functional when productive rearrangements were above 56.7%, and segregating when the standard deviation between donors exceeded 5%. To diagnose cytomegalovirus status from the catalog of TCR beta chain sequences, a statistical classification framework was built. In a later analysis, V and J genes were assigned by comparing TCR nucleotide sequences against IMGT/GENE-DB human TR gene sequences. The TCRdist pipeline was used in a later analysis to assign CDR3 sequences and most-parsimonious VDJ recombination scenarios. In a later analysis, each TCR beta chain was defined by its CDR3 amino acid sequence together with its V-gene family, and reads without a unique V-gene family were excluded. A later analysis removed 450 to 600 highly shared, low-generation-probability nucleotide sequences to deal with suspected cross-contamination and a sequencing artifact. A later analysis calculated a clonal expansion index for each public chain from normalized within-repertoire ranks of inferred template counts. Generation probabilities in a later analysis came from a VDJ recombination model fitted to out-of-frame rearrangements, and those results were checked against IGoR. In a later analysis, hypergeometric tests were used to score TCR-TCR, TCR-HLA and TCR-CMV co-occurrence, with a repertoire-size bias correction applied to TCR pairs. To estimate false discovery rates, a later analysis permuted the HLA or CMV assignments 20 times. A later analysis grouped co-occurring TCRs with DBSCAN, adding TCRdist sequence similarity when clustering within HLA-allele-positive subsets. Repertoires with fewer than 30,000 or more than 120,000 public chains, plus five repertoires with anomalous nucleotide sharing, were excluded from co-occurrence clustering. TCRdb's version of the immuneACCESS table is confined to in-frame rearrangements and falls short of the full clone set. An unresolved V gene accounts for under half of the shortfall where checked; the remainder is of unknown origin. From that table come the V and J calls and clone size; the DNA was used to work out D and trimming. The sample contains about 180,000 clones, roughly 84% of them found a single time. The ten largest account for 1.2% of the sample.

The cohort consisted of 666 healthy bone marrow donors. At the time of sampling, all cohort members were nominally healthy, though unrecorded immune exposures were likely present. The donor was CMV seropositive and was included in the group of 289 seropositive cohort members. Every donor gave a peripheral blood sample, and the peripheral blood mononuclear cells from that sample were used for TCR beta sequencing. Genomic DNA extraction from the blood cell samples was performed with the Qiagen DNeasy Blood Extraction Kit. Sequenced sample: PBMCs. The TCR originated in a girl between 2 and 10 years old in good health and CMV-seropositive.

The sequenced DNA is TGTGCCAGCAGGGGGTTTGGGGGCGAGGGAGATACGCAGTATTTT. Its product reads: CASRGFGGEGDTQYF. The chain joins TRBV5-4 to TRBJ2-3; the D gene is perhaps TRBD1, on 6 matching bases. V loses 5 bases, J loses 5 bases, and the germline ends lie 18 bases apart. The CDR3 has 15 amino acids, counting the end cysteine and phenylalanine. The read is trimmed to its CDR3 DNA, 45 bases read in frame from base 1. Taken from the germline V gene (reference sequence), the CDR1 and CDR2 loops are SGHNT and YYREEE.